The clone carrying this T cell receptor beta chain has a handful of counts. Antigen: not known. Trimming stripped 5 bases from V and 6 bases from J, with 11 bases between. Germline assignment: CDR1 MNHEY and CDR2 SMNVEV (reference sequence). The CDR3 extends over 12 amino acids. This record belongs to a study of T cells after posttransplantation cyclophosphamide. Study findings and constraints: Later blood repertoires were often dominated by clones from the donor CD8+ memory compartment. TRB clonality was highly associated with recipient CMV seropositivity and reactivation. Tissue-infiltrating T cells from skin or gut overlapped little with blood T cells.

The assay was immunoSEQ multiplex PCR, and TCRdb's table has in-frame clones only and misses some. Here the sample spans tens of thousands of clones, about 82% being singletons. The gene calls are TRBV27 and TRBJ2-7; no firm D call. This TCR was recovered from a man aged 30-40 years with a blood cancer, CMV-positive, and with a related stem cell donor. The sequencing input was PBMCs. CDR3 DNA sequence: TGTGCCAGCAGTCGGAGAATGAGCGAGCAGTACTTC. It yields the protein CASSRRMSEQYF.